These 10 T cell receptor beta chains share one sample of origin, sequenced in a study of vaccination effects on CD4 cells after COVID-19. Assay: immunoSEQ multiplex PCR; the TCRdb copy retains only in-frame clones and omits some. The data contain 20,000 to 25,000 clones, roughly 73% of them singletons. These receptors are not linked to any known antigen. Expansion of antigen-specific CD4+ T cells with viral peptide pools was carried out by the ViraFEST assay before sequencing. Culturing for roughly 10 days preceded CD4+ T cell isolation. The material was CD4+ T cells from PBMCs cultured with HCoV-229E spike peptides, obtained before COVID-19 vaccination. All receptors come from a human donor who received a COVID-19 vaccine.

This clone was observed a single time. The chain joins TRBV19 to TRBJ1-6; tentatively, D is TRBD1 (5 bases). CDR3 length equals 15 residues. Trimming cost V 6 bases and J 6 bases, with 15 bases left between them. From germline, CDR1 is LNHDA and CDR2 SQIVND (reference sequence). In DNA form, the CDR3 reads TGTGCCAGTAGCCGATGGGGGTTGGGTAATTCACCCCTCCACTTT. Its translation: CASSRWGLGNSPLHF.

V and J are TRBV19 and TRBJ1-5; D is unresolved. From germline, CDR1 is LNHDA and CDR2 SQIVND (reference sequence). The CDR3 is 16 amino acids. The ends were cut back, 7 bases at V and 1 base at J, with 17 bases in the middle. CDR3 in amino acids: CASNLGARLSNQPQHF. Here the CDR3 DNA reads TGTGCCAGTAACCTTGGAGCCAGGCTCAGCAATCAGCCCCAGCATTTT.

The CDR3 reads CASSQQGGTDTQYF. Here the CDR3 DNA reads TGTGCCAGCAGCCAACAAGGGGGCACAGATACGCAGTATTTT. This sequence joins TRBV3-1 (or the pseudogene TRBV3-2) and TRBJ2-3, with D possibly TRBD1 on 5 matching bases. Germline CDR1 reads LGHDT; CDR2 reads YNNKEL (reference sequence). This CDR3 contains 14 residues. The germline V and J ends were trimmed by 2 bases and 1 base, with 7 bases remaining between them.

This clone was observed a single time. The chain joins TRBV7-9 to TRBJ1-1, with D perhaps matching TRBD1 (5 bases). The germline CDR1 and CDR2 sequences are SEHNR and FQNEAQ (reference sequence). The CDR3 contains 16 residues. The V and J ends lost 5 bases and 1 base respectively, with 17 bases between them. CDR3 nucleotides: TGTGCCAGCAGCCCGCGCGCGGGACCCAGGAACACTGAAGCTTTCTTT. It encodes CASSPRAGPRNTEAFF.

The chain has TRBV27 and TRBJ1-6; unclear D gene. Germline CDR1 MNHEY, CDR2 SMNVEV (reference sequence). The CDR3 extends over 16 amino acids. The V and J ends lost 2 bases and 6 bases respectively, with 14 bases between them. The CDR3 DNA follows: TGTGCCAGCAGTTTAAAGGATCGACGGAGTAATTCACCCCTCCACTTT. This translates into CASSLKDRRSNSPLHF.

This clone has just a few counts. CDR3 sequence: CASSQEEWGGTGELFF. The CDR3 nucleotides read TGCGCCAGCAGCCAAGAAGAGTGGGGGGGCACCGGGGAGCTGTTTTTT. The V and J genes are TRBV4-1 and TRBJ2-2, with TRBD2 identical over 7 bases. Germline assignment: CDR1 MGHRA and CDR2 YSYEKL. J was trimmed by 4 bases and V by 0 bases; bases with no gene match: 5. The CDR3 length is 16 residues.

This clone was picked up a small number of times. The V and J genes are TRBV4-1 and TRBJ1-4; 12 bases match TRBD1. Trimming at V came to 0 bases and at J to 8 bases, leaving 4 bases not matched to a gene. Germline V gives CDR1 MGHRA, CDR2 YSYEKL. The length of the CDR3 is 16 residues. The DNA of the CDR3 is TGCGCCAGCAGCCAAGATCGGGGGACAGGGGGCGAAAAACTGTTTTTT. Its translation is CASSQDRGTGGEKLFF.

The CDR3 region has the DNA TGTGCCAGTAGTAGAACCCCTAGCGGGAGGAACAATGAGCAGTTCTTC. This sequence encodes CASSRTPSGRNNEQFF. J is TRBJ2-1 and V is TRBV19, with 11 bases that match TRBD2. This CDR3 is 16 amino acids long. The germline CDR1 and CDR2 sequences are LNHDA and SQIVND (reference sequence). V shed 4 bases, J shed 5 bases, and the junction held 7 bases outside the gene matches.

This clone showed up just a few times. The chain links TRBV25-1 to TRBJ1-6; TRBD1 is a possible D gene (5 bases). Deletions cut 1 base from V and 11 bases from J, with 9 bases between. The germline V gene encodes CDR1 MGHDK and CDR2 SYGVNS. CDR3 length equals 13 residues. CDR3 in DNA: TGTGCCAGCAGTGAATTCAGGGCGGCACCCCTCCACTTT. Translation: CASSEFRAAPLHF.

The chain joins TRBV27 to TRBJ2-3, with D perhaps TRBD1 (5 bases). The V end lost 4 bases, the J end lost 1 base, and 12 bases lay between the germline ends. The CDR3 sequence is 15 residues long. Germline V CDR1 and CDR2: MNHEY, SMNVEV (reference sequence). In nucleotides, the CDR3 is TGTGCCAGCAGTTATGCAGGGTATGGCACAGATACGCAGTATTTT. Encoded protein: CASSYAGYGTDTQYF.